This section outlines one TCR beta chain sequence together with its context. V shed 5 bases, J shed 4 bases, and the junction held 16 bases outside the gene matches. Germline assignment: CDR1 MDHEN and CDR2 SYDVKM. The CDR3 consists of 17 residues. This entry is derived from a study of cytomegalovirus exposure and HLA in healthy donors. Across the whole study: Researchers previously reported finding 90 million to 130 million unique TCR beta sequences from 170 million or so T cells.

Use of 60 Vbeta and 13 Jbeta primers characterized the PCR. In the study's own analysis: Approximately 80 million unique TCR beta chains, about 11 million of them shared, were counted by a later analysis. Profiling relied on immunoSEQ multiplex PCR, and the TCRdb table lists in-frame clones only, not all of them. V, J and clone size are taken as reported in that table, and D and trimming were inferred from the DNA itself. Of some 130,000 clones in the sample, 60% to 80% were seen once. The sample was PBMCs. This chain links TRBV28 with TRBJ1-2, with 7 positions matching TRBD1. The receptor's source is a male donor in good health and CMV-seronegative. CDR3 sequence reads: CASSPPSDRQVIYGYTF. In nucleotides, the CDR3 is TGTGCCAGCAGTCCACCCTCGGACAGGCAAGTGATCTATGGCTACACCTTC.